What follows describes a single TCR beta chain. The sample belongs to a study of early T cells in non-severe SARS-CoV-2 infection. For the study at large: Sequencing of unsorted whole blood was done on bulk RNA, leaving chains unpaired.

Attachment of unique molecular identifiers to individual cDNA molecules was performed. From the 5' RACE reads, TCRdb called clonotypes with MiXCR, one entry per CDR3 protein. This table has more than 75,000 distinct CDR3 sequences, about 15% appearing once. Trimming took 4 bases from V and 5 from J, leaving 14 bases between them. The CDR3 is 14 amino acids. Germline-derived CDR1 and CDR2 are SNHLY and FYNNEI. This TCR was recovered from an adult who was a healthcare worker with PCR-confirmed SARS-CoV-2 infection or an uninfected control (not recorded which). This chain joins TRBV2 and TRBJ1-2; D not certain. Material: whole blood. The CDR3 region is CASSGNRVAYGYTF. The CDR3 bases are TGTGCCAGCAGTGGAAACAGAGTCGCTTATGGCTACACCTTC.